Included here is one TCR beta chain sequence, with context. This receptor's antigen is unknown. No much larger clone exists at a distance of one base, and base qualities are not known. The collaborating institutions used their own protocols to collect whole blood in K2EDTA tubes. For TCRbeta analysis, collaborators shipped samples as frozen whole blood, isolated PBMCs, or DNA extracted from either of those sample types. TCRbeta CDR3 regions were amplified from genomic DNA by means of the immunoSEQ Assay, a bias-controlled multiplex PCR. On the authors' methods: The number of nucleated cells in each sample was estimated from the amplification of reference gene primers within the assay. Sequence reads were collapsed and filtered to measure the absolute abundance of every unique TCRbeta CDR3 rearrangement. For each sample, productive Simpson clonality was calculated by taking the square root of Simpson's diversity index across productive rearrangements. The table was pulled from immuneACCESS by TCRdb, which kept in-frame rearrangements only. Such tables lose some clones; where checked, under half of the loss comes from unresolved V genes, and the rest has no known cause. That table furnishes V, J and clone size, whereas the DNA furnished D and trimming. A total of under 200,000 clones appear in this sample, about 85% of them only once. The ten largest clones take up 9.8% of the sample.

V is shortened by 6 bases, J by 5 bases, and the region joining them spans 16 bases. CDR1 and CDR2 (MNHEY, SVGAGI) derive from the germline V gene. Counted from cysteine to phenylalanine, this CDR3 has 15 amino acids. Only the CDR3 portion is preserved as DNA: 45 bases, with reading frame beginning at the first base. This sample was included in a study of blood T cell repertoires in COVID-19 (dated by TCRdb to the early 2020s). Broadly, across the study: Samples from collaborators originated in the United States, Italy and Spain and spanned both the acute and convalescent phases of COVID-19. Deeply sampled blood TCRbeta repertoires from subjects exposed to, actively infected with, or recovered from COVID-19 were included in the dataset. Where available, HLA class I and class II types were obtained from metadata supplied by the sample provider rather than from assay-based typing. A de-identified subject ID, COVID-19 status, age in years and sex were almost always included in the sample metadata. The material from the prospective study consisted of cDNA or gDNA derived from T cells, B-cell-depleted T cells, or PBMCs. The samples were drawn from the first 160 participants of the ongoing ImmuneRACE study and from 1,254 subjects provided by 6 global collaborators. The repertoires were released in a freely available public database intended as a resource for research on the immune response to SARS-CoV-2.

Study-wide conclusions, independent of this receptor: Clinical and demographic metadata were provided uncurated, with the amount varying by source and participant.

The sequence came from a woman of 80 years or more with acute or convalescent COVID-19. The sample was peripheral blood. Recombination connected TRBV6-5 to TRBJ2-2; the best D guess is TRBD2, with 6 bases matching. The CDR3 protein sequence reads: CASSRGRTPTGELFF. The DNA sequence follows: TGTGCCAGCAGCCGGGGGAGGACTCCTACCGGGGAGCTGTTTTTT.